Shown below are 29 T cell receptor beta chains from a single sample sequenced in a study of metastatic and nonmetastatic thyroid tumors. From the PCR reads, TCRdb re-called clones with MiXCR. The sample holds 100,000 or so clones, 14% to 15% seen once. Patients underwent thyroid surgery, and none had received any treatment before it. Sequenced input: blood. All receptors derive from a female donor with papillary thyroid cancer or a benign thyroid nodule (not recorded which). Some clones in this sample may be carry-over from other donors' samples.

Note on this clone: A much more abundant neighbour one base away suggests this may be a read error. The genes are TRBV24-1 and TRBJ1-1; TRBD1 is a possible D gene (6 bases). Germline assignment: CDR1 KGHDR and CDR2 SFDVKD. Deletions cut 7 bases from V and 12 bases from J, with 17 bases between. CDR3 length equals 12 residues. CDR3 sequence (DNA): TGTGCCACCAGGGACCCTGGGGGCGAATCTTTCTTT. Amino acids: CATRDPGGESFF.

The sample holds many counts of this clone. The chain links TRBV28 to TRBJ1-4; 7 bases line up with TRBD1. The germline V gene encodes CDR1 MDHEN and CDR2 SYDVKM. The junction had 2 bases not matched to a gene; V was cut back by 5 bases and J by 8 bases. The CDR3 covers 12 residues. In nucleotides, the CDR3 is TGTGCCAGCAGTACGACAGGGGAAAAACTGTTTTTT. Amino acid sequence: CASSTTGEKLFF.

The chain is built from TRBV5-1 and TRBJ2-3; the D is unclear. CDR3 length equals 14 residues. Germline-derived CDR1 and CDR2 are SGHRS and YFSETQ. V lost 0 bases and J 2 bases, leaving 7 bases between the germline ends. As DNA, the CDR3 is TGCGCCAGCAGCTTGGTTCCAGACACAGATACGCAGTATTTT. Its translation is CASSLVPDTDTQYF.

As for this clone: The missing conserved phenylalanine or tryptophan at the end of this CDR3 makes a read error likely. This chain uses TRBV28 with TRBJ2-5; tentatively, D is TRBD1 or TRBD2 (6 bases each). The CDR3 has 15 amino acids. CDR1 and CDR2 from the germline V gene are MDHEN and SYDVKM. The CDR3 bases are TGTGTCAGCAGACGTGAAGGAGGGGGTCAAGAGACCCAGTACTTA. This encodes CVSRREGGGQETQYL.

This clone occurred many times. The rearrangement joins TRBV18 to TRBJ1-6; TRBD1 aligns across 8 bases. The length of the CDR3 is 15 residues. The junction had 6 bases not matched to a gene; V was cut back by 1 base and J by 10 bases. Germline V gene sequence: CDR1 KGHSH, CDR2 LQKENI. In DNA form, the CDR3 reads TGTGCCAGCTCACCACTTGGACAGGGACCATCACCCCTCCACTTT. Translating gives CASSPLGQGPSPLHF.

There are many counts of this clone. This clone may be a read error of a much larger clone one base away. The chain joins TRBV6-5 to TRBJ2-7; D is possibly TRBD2 (5 bases). Germline lookup yields CDR1 MNHEY and CDR2 SVGAGI. The CDR3 length is 14 residues. Here the CDR3 DNA reads TGTGCCAGCAGTTACTCGGGAGAGGCCGTAGAGCAGTGCTTC. Encoded protein: CASSYSGEAVEQCF.

A word on this clone: A much more abundant neighbour one base away suggests this may be a read error. This chain links TRBV4-2 with TRBJ2-1, with 7 bases fitting TRBD2. The germline V gene encodes CDR1 LGHNA and CDR2 YNFKEQ. The CDR3 is 14 amino acids. This CDR3 is CASIQERGVNEQFF. DNA of the CDR3: TGTGCCAGCATCCAAGAACGGGGGGTAAATGAGCAGTTCTTC.

A remark on this clone: This could be a read error, since a much larger clone is one nucleotide away. CDR3 nucleotide sequence: TGTGCCAGCAGCCCCACAGACAGGGTTGTGGAAGGCACAGATACGCAGTATTTT. Translated: CASSPTDRVVEGTDTQYF. This sequence joins TRBV11-1 and TRBJ2-3; 7 bases match TRBD1. The junction had 15 bases not matched to a gene; V was cut back by 5 bases and J by 1 base. CDR1 is SGHAT, CDR2 FQDESV, per germline (reference sequence). The CDR3 is 18 residues long.

This clone has ten or more counts. The sample has other DNA sequences that encode this CDR3 too. V usage is TRBV5-1 and J usage is TRBJ1-5; no reliable D call. Germline lookup yields CDR1 SGHRS and CDR2 YFSETQ. CDR3 length: 13 residues. Trimming left V 0 bases short and J 5 bases short, with 6 bases between. CDR3 sequence: CASSLGADQPQHF. CDR3 coding DNA: TGCGCCAGCAGCTTGGGGGCAGATCAGCCCCAGCATTTT.

This clone occurred many times. The genes are TRBV27 and TRBJ2-1; 7 bases fit TRBD1. The CDR3 is made up of 14 amino acids. Trimming cost V 3 bases and J 3 bases; bases outside gene matches: 2. Germline V CDR1 and CDR2: MNHEY, SMNVEV (reference sequence). As DNA, the CDR3 is TGTGCCAGCAGTTTCGGGGACAGCTACAATGAGCAGTTCTTC. Protein: CASSFGDSYNEQFF.

There are many counts of this clone. The sample contains more than one DNA sequence encoding this CDR3. The CDR3 here is CASSWASPNTEAFF. DNA of the CDR3: TGTGCCAGCAGTTGGGCAAGCCCGAACACTGAAGCTTTCTTT. V gene TRBV28 combines with J gene TRBJ1-1, with D unclear. This CDR3 is built from 14 residues. Germline V CDR1 and CDR2: MDHEN, SYDVKM. Trimming removed 4 bases from V and 1 base from J, with 10 bases in between.

As regards this clone: A junction boundary mismatches the germline segment, possibly from a read error. V is TRBV5-1 and J is TRBJ1-5, with 10 bases identical to TRBD1. The germline V gene has CDR1 SGHRS and CDR2 YFSETQ. This CDR3 has 14 amino acids. The CDR3 is CATSLTGGGEPQHF. The CDR3, as DNA: TGTGCCACCAGCTTGACAGGGGGCGGCGAGCCCCAGCATTTT.

This clone was observed at least ten times. The gene calls are TRBV4-2 and TRBJ1-2; D gene unclear. Germline values: CDR1 LGHNA, CDR2 YNFKEQ. V was shortened by 0 bases and J by 9 bases, with 8 bases between the two germline ends. This CDR3 contains 12 residues. The CDR3 spells CASSQEGMRYTF. The DNA of the CDR3 is TGTGCCAGCAGCCAAGAGGGGATGCGCTACACCTTC.

This clone was seen more than once but under ten times. The J gene is TRBJ2-2, the V gene TRBV2; D not resolved. Trimming left V 3 bases short and J 6 bases short, with 8 bases between. CDR3 length equals 13 residues. Per the germline V gene, CDR1 is SNHLY and CDR2 is FYNNEI. The CDR3 DNA is TGTGCCAGCAGTGACTCCGGTTCCGGGGAGCTGTTTTTT. It is translated as CASSDSGSGELFF.

V and J are TRBV5-4 and TRBJ2-5; 7 bases line up with TRBD2. V shed 10 bases and J 7 bases; nucleotides not matched to a gene: 10. The germline gives CDR1 SGHNT, CDR2 YYREEE (reference sequence). The CDR3 has 12 amino acids. CDR3 nucleotides: TGTGCCCACGGGGGACCGGGAGGGACCCAGTACTTC. Amino acids: CAHGGPGGTQYF.

Notes on this clone: A read error may explain this, as a much larger clone is one base away. This sequence joins TRBV7-2 and TRBJ2-5; D is unclear. This CDR3 region has 12 residues. From germline, CDR1 is SGHTA and CDR2 FQGNSA. CDR3 nucleotide sequence: TGTGCCAGCAGCTTAACGGAAGAGACCAAGTACTTC. It is translated as CASSLTEETKYF.

This clone was picked up many times. The J gene is TRBJ1-3, the V gene TRBV12-3 or TRBV12-4, with D unclear. Between the trimmed V and J ends, which lost 3 bases and 0 bases, there was a span of 15 bases. There are 17 residues in the CDR3. The CDR3 DNA sequence: TGTGCCAGCAGTTTTCCCTTCAGTCTGTTCTCTGGAAACACCATATATTTT. It specifies CASSFPFSLFSGNTIYF.

At least ten counts were recorded for this clone. The chain carries TRBV24-1 and TRBJ1-1; D is perhaps TRBD1 (5 bases). Germline V lookup: CDR1 KGHDR, CDR2 SFDVKD. V dropped 3 bases and J dropped 0 bases, with 10 bases sitting between them. This CDR3 is 15 amino acids long. The CDR3 loop is CATSDGGTMNTEAFF. DNA for the CDR3: TGTGCCACCAGTGATGGAGGGACCATGAACACTGAAGCTTTCTTT.

This clone was picked up many times. The V gene is TRBV6-1, the J gene TRBJ2-5; 9 bases align to TRBD1. The CDR3 covers 13 residues. The V gene's germline CDR1 is MNHNS and CDR2 SASEGT. J gave up 5 bases and V 6 bases, and 4 bases lay outside the gene matches. CDR3 in DNA: TGTGCCAGCAGCGCGGACAGGGGTGAGACCCAGTACTTC. This translates into CASSADRGETQYF.

This clone was counted ten times or more. This chain joins TRBV6-5 and TRBJ1-5; D call uncertain. CDR3 length: 15 residues. Looked up from germline, CDR1 is MNHEY and CDR2 is SVGAGI. V was cut by 0 bases and J by 5 bases, with 11 bases left in between. The CDR3 is CASSYSRAADQPQHF. In DNA, the CDR3 is TGTGCCAGCAGTTACTCTAGGGCAGCTGATCAGCCCCAGCATTTT.

This clone was seen many times. This same CDR3 is encoded by further DNA sequences in the sample. The V call is TRBV11-2, the J call TRBJ2-1; TRBD1 is a possible D gene (7 bases). The V and J ends lost 5 bases and 7 bases respectively, with 18 bases between them. Germline-derived CDR1 and CDR2 are SGHAT and FQNNGV. The CDR3 loop spans 15 amino acids. The CDR3 sequence is CASSGLQGPRNEQFF. CDR3 coding DNA: TGTGCCAGCAGCGGACTACAGGGGCCGAGGAATGAGCAGTTCTTC. Combining the CDR3 with reference TRBV11-2 and TRBJ2-1 gives the whole variable domain EAGVAQSPRYKIIEKRQSVAFWCNPISGHATLYWYQQILGQGPKLLIQFQNNGVVDDSQLPKDRFSAERLKGVDSTLKIQPAKLEDSAVYLCASSGLQGPRNEQFFGPGTRLTVL.

The chain has TRBV5-1 and TRBJ2-3, with 8 bases aligning to TRBD2. Looked up from germline, CDR1 is SGHRS and CDR2 is YFSETQ. V lost 2 bases, J lost 6 bases, and 5 bases stayed unmatched. CDR3 length: 14 amino acids. The CDR3 DNA follows: TGCGCCAGCAGCTTTACGGGGGGGTCGGATACGCAGTATTTT. Translating it yields CASSFTGGSDTQYF. Combining the CDR3 with reference TRBV5-1 and TRBJ2-3 gives the whole variable domain KAGVTQTPRYLIKTRGQQVTLSCSPISGHRSVSWYQQTPGQGLQFLFEYFSETQRNKGNFPGRFSGRQFSNSRSEMNVSTLELGDSALYLCASSFTGGSDTQYFGPGTRLTVL.

V and J are TRBV7-8 and TRBJ2-7; 9 bases align to TRBD2. Germline-derived CDR1 and CDR2 are SGHVS and FQNEAQ. V shed 2 bases, J shed 3 bases, and the junction held 8 bases outside the gene matches. The CDR3 sequence is 16 residues long. The chain's CDR3 is CASSLPPGLAHYEQYF. The CDR3, as DNA: TGTGCCAGCAGCTTACCGCCGGGACTAGCACACTACGAGCAGTACTTC.

A word on this clone: Since a much larger clone is just one base distant, this may be a read error. The chain is built from TRBV4-1 and TRBJ2-1, with TRBD1 as a possible D gene (5 bases). The V end was cut by 1 base, the J end by 0 bases, with 13 bases between. CDR1 MGHRA and CDR2 YSYEKL come from the germline V gene. The length of the CDR3 is 17 residues. The CDR3 bases are TGCGCCAGCAGCCAAGTCCGTCAGGGATGCTCCTACAATGAGCAGTTCTTC. As protein: CASSQVRQGCSYNEQFF.

This clone has a count of ten or more. The chain is built from TRBV20-1 and TRBJ1-4; D gene unclear. Germline loops: CDR1 DFQATT, CDR2 SNEGSKA (reference sequence). CDR3 size: 13 residues. V gave up 5 bases and J gave up 6 bases, with 13 bases separating them. The CDR3 spells CSAAGGPYEKLFF. CDR3 DNA: TGCAGTGCTGCCGGTGGGCCCTATGAAAAACTGTTTTTT.

There are many counts of this clone. CDR3 bases: TGCAGTGCGAACGAACAGGGGGCGAGCTCACCCCTCCACTTT. It codes for CSANEQGASSPLHF. The chain links TRBV20-1 to TRBJ1-6, with 9 bases that match TRBD1. The CDR3 runs to 14 residues. V lost 6 bases and J lost 10; bases outside the gene matches: 10. Germline V gene data show CDR1 as DFQATT and CDR2 as SNEGSKA (reference sequence).

Many counts were recorded for this clone. The V gene is TRBV20-1, the J gene TRBJ2-1; 7 bases match TRBD2. V lost 0 bases to trimming and J lost 3 bases; unmatched junction nucleotides: 5. The CDR3 is made up of 15 amino acids. Germline V gene data show CDR1 as DFQATT and CDR2 as SNEGSKA (reference sequence). The CDR3 DNA reads TGCAGTGCTAGAGACTTGGGGGGGTTCTACAATGAGCAGTTCTTC. This translates into CSARDLGGFYNEQFF.

Many counts were recorded for this clone. Other DNA sequences in the sample encode the same CDR3. The chain links TRBV5-1 to TRBJ2-5; D is ambiguous. V lost 2 bases to trimming and J lost 5 bases, with 13 bases between them. The CDR3 totals 14 residues. CDR1 is SGHRS, CDR2 YFSETQ, per germline. The CDR3 bases are TGCGCCAGCAGCTTATCCCCGAGTGGGGAGACCCAGTACTTC. This translates into CASSLSPSGETQYF.

The rearrangement links TRBV11-1 to TRBJ1-5; D is unresolved. The CDR3 spans 19 residues. Germline V gives CDR1 SGHAT, CDR2 FQDESV (reference sequence). V shed 1 base and J shed 3 bases, with 22 bases lying between them. The CDR3, as DNA: TGTGCCAGCAGCTTAGATTACATGGAGCCTGATTATATCAATCAGCCCCAGCATTTT. Translation gives CASSLDYMEPDYINQPQHF.